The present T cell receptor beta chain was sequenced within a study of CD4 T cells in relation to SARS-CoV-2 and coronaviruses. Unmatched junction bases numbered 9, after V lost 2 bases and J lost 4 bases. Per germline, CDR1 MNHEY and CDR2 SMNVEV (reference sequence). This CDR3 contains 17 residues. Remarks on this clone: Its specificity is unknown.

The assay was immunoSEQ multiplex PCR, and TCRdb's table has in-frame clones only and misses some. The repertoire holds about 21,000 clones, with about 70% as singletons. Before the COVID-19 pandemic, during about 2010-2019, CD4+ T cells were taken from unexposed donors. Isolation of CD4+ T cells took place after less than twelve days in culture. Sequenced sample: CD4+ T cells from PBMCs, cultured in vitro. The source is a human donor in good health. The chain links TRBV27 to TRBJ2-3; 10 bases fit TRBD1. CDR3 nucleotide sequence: TGTGCCAGCAGTTTAGACCGCCGCGGGACAGGGGCAGATACGCAGTATTTT. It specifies CASSLDRRGTGADTQYF.